Listed here are 26 T cell receptor beta chains from one sample, sequenced in a study of T cell responses to AZD1222 COVID-19 vaccine. Sequencing was performed with immunoSEQ multiplex PCR; in TCRdb, only in-frame clones are kept and a portion is missing. The data show approximately 160,000 clones, with about 91% seen just once and about 1% held by the top ten. Material: peripheral blood, obtained 28 days after the second AZD1222 dose. The receptor source for this set is an adult who received the AZD1222 COVID-19 vaccine.

The gene calls are TRBV6-5 and TRBJ2-1; 10 bases match TRBD1. The V gene end was trimmed by 6 bases and the J gene end by 6 bases; junction bases not matched to a gene: 8. This CDR3 spans 15 amino acids. The germline V gene has CDR1 MNHEY and CDR2 SVGAGI. The DNA for the CDR3 is TGTGCCAGCAGAAGCCAATGGACAGGGGGCAATGAGCAGTTCTTC. Its protein is CASRSQWTGGNEQFF.

The rearrangement links TRBV6-5 to TRBJ2-1; the D gene is possibly TRBD1 (7 bases). The CDR3 runs to 14 residues. In germline, CDR1 is MNHEY, CDR2 SVGAGI. Trimming left V 5 bases short and J 6 bases short, with 14 bases between. CDR3 region: CASSPGQGGNEQFF. The CDR3 nucleotides read TGTGCCAGCAGTCCCGGGCAGGGGGGCAATGAGCAGTTCTTC.

The chain employs TRBV7-2 and TRBJ1-4; D possibly corresponds to TRBD1 (5 bases). Germline CDR1 and CDR2: SGHTA and FQGNSA. The CDR3 totals 17 residues. Deletions cut 1 base from V and 5 bases from J, with 17 bases between. As DNA, the CDR3 is TGTGCCAGCAGCTTAGGGGGACCCCAAGCCGCGAATGAAAAACTGTTTTTT. Translation: CASSLGGPQAANEKLFF.

This clone was seen only once. The chain is built from TRBV10-1 and TRBJ1-1, with TRBD1 matching 8 bases. The V segment lost 6 bases and the J segment 6 bases; nucleotides outside the gene matches: 6. CDR3 size: 13 residues. Per the germline V gene, CDR1 is WNHNN and CDR2 is SYGVQD (reference sequence). The CDR3 reads CASSLSQGAEAFF. DNA for the CDR3: TGCGCCAGCAGCCTATCACAGGGGGCTGAAGCTTTCTTT.

V gene TRBV5-1 combines with J gene TRBJ2-1; 8 bases are shared with TRBD2. Germline trimming cut 7 bases from V and 4 bases from J; bases unmatched to any gene: 10. The CDR3 contains 15 residues. In germline, CDR1 is SGHRS, CDR2 YFSETQ. The CDR3 loop reads CASGLRASGYNEQFF. Written as DNA, the CDR3 is TGCGCCAGCGGATTAAGGGCTAGCGGGTACAATGAGCAGTTCTTC.

CDR3 in DNA: TGTGCCAGCAGCTTGGTTACACAGTCCCACACAGATACGCAGTATTTT. Translating gives CASSLVTQSHTDTQYF. V and J are TRBV5-5 and TRBJ2-3; D unclear. V was clipped by 0 bases and J by 2 bases, with 13 bases between them. Germline lookup yields CDR1 SGHKS and CDR2 YYEKEE (reference sequence). This CDR3 comprises 16 residues.

CDR3 DNA: TGTGCCAGCAGTTTACCCGGTCAATGGAATGAGCAGTTCTTC. As protein: CASSLPGQWNEQFF. This rearrangement joins TRBV27 to TRBJ2-1, with D unresolved. There are 14 residues in the CDR3. Per germline, CDR1 MNHEY and CDR2 SMNVEV (reference sequence). Deletions cut 2 bases from V and 7 bases from J, with 12 bases between.

In DNA form, the CDR3 reads TGTGCCAGCAGTTACTCGATCCGCGGTTCACCCCTCCACTTT. Its protein is CASSYSIRGSPLHF. The chain combines TRBV6-5 with TRBJ1-6; D is ambiguous. There are 14 residues in the CDR3. V was pared by 0 bases and J by 9 bases, with 9 bases between. Germline V gives CDR1 MNHEY, CDR2 SVGAGI.

The CDR3 reads CASSLAGNTIYF. The CDR3 nucleotides are TGTGCCAGCAGCTTGGCAGGAAACACCATATATTTT. The rearrangement joins TRBV5-8 to TRBJ1-3, with D uncertain. Trimming pared 0 bases from V and 4 bases from J, leaving 2 bases between. CDR1 and CDR2 from the germline V gene are SGHTS and YDEGEE. This CDR3 has 12 amino acids.

This clone was observed a handful of times. The rearrangement joins TRBV6-6 to TRBJ2-3, with TRBD2 matching 9 bases. The V segment lost 8 bases and the J segment 4 bases; nucleotides outside the gene matches: 4. This CDR3 has 13 amino acids. Germline lookup yields CDR1 MNHNY and CDR2 SVGAGI (reference sequence). CDR3 sequence (DNA): TGTGCCAGCGGGGCTAGCGGGGCAGATACGCAGTATTTT. Protein product: CASGASGADTQYF.

The rearrangement uses TRBV9 and TRBJ2-2; D is unclear. Per germline, CDR1 SGDLS and CDR2 YYNGEE. This CDR3 spans 14 amino acids. The germline V and J ends were trimmed by 4 bases and 2 bases, with 9 bases remaining between them. CDR3 loop: CASSSGPNTGELFF. CDR3 DNA: TGTGCCAGCAGCTCCGGGCCTAACACCGGGGAGCTGTTTTTT.

The V and J genes are TRBV21-1 and TRBJ1-6; the listed D gene, TRBD1, was not tested against the DNA. TRBV21-1 constitutes a pseudogene. This CDR3 has 18 residues. Here the CDR3 reads CASSKAGQGKNYNSPLHF. The CDR3 nucleotides are TGTGCCAGCAGCAAAGCGGGTCAGGGGAAGAACTATAATTCACCCCTCCACTTT.

The gene calls are TRBV6-5 and TRBJ2-7; tentatively, D is TRBD2 (6 bases). Trimming removed 6 bases from V and 2 bases from J, with 17 bases in between. This CDR3 region has 15 residues. The germline V gene encodes CDR1 MNHEY and CDR2 SVGAGI. The CDR3 protein is CASRGDSGSTYEQYF. Written as DNA, the CDR3 is TGTGCCAGCAGAGGGGACTCCGGGAGTACCTACGAGCAGTACTTC.

Notes on this clone: This CDR3 is also generated by other DNA sequences in the sample. The chain employs TRBV9 and TRBJ1-2, with D perhaps TRBD1 (6 bases). V lost 0 bases and J lost 4, with 10 bases in between. The germline CDR1 and CDR2 sequences are SGDLS and YYNGEE. The CDR3 runs 14 residues. The CDR3 nucleotides are TGTGCCAGCAGCGTAGGCACAGGGCTCTATGGCTACACCTTC. Translation gives CASSVGTGLYGYTF. The full variable domain, its missing parts supplied by reference TRBV9 and TRBJ1-2, is DSGVTQTPKHLITATGQRVTLRCSPRSGDLSVYWYQQSLDQGLQFLIQYYNGEERAKGNILERFSAQQFPDLHSELNLSSLELGDSALYFCASSVGTGLYGYTFGSGTRLTVV.

This chain joins TRBV19 and TRBJ1-1, with 7 bases fitting TRBD1. Germline CDR1 LNHDA, CDR2 SQIVND (reference sequence). There are 14 residues in the CDR3. The J segment lost 1 base and the V segment lost 6 bases, leaving 5 bases of the junction unmatched. Written as DNA, the CDR3 is TGTGCCAGTAGGATACAGGGGCAGAACACTGAAGCTTTCTTT. It translates to CASRIQGQNTEAFF.

This clone was recorded once. The J gene is TRBJ2-7, the V gene TRBV9; tentative D call: TRBD1 (6 bases). From germline, CDR1 is SGDLS and CDR2 YYNGEE. The CDR3 loop spans 15 amino acids. Deletions cut 0 bases from V and 5 bases from J, with 15 bases between. Written as DNA, the CDR3 is TGTGCCAGCAGCGTAGAGGGGGAGCCTCGACACGAGCAGTACTTC. It encodes CASSVEGEPRHEQYF.

Written as DNA, the CDR3 is TGTGCCAGCAGCCTGAAAGACAGGCCTACCTTC. Protein product: CASSLKDRPTF. V is TRBV14 and J is TRBJ1-2; D may be TRBD1 (6 bases). V shed 4 bases and J shed 14 bases, with 14 bases lying between them. Germline V gene sequence: CDR1 SGHDN, CDR2 FVKESK. This CDR3 contains 11 residues.

J is TRBJ1-2 and V is TRBV28, with TRBD1 matching 8 bases. Trimming took 5 bases from V and 8 from J; bases not matched to a gene: 10. This CDR3 contains 14 residues. The germline CDR1 and CDR2 sequences are MDHEN and SYDVKM. The CDR3 is CASSQPWTGYGYTF. CDR3 in DNA: TGTGCCAGCAGTCAACCCTGGACAGGGTACGGCTACACCTTC.

The rearrangement uses TRBV7-9 and TRBJ1-1; no clear D. This CDR3 comprises 14 residues. CDR1 is SEHNR and CDR2 is FQNEAQ in the germline V gene (reference sequence). Deletions cut 4 bases from V and 8 bases from J, with 17 bases between. The CDR3 DNA reads as TGTGCCAGCAGCTCCGACGGGGTTTCTAGGGAAGCTTTCTTT. It is translated as CASSSDGVSREAFF.

The gene calls are TRBV6-5 and TRBJ2-4, with D unresolved. The length of the CDR3 is 14 residues. Trimming took off 6 bases at V and 6 bases at J, with 15 bases between the two ends. Germline V CDR1 and CDR2: MNHEY, SVGAGI. CDR3 in DNA: TGTGCCAGCAGCGCTACGCTAGAAGGAAACATTCAGTACTTC. The encoded protein is CASSATLEGNIQYF.

This sequence joins TRBV18 and TRBJ2-3; TRBD2 matches at 7 bases. The CDR3 is 15 residues long. The germline CDR1 and CDR2 sequences are KGHSH and LQKENI. With 6 bases clipped from V and 5 bases from J, the junction kept 11 bases outside the gene matches. The CDR3 spells CASSISSGEGDTQYF. For the CDR3, the DNA is TGTGCCAGCTCCATTTCAAGTGGGGAGGGAGATACGCAGTATTTT.

The chain employs TRBV6-5 and TRBJ1-1; 8 bases are a match to TRBD1. V lost 5 bases and J lost 5; bases outside the gene matches: 10. The CDR3 totals 15 residues. From germline, CDR1 is MNHEY and CDR2 SVGAGI. The CDR3 spells CASSRPTGAQTEAFF. The CDR3 coding sequence is TGTGCCAGCAGTAGACCGACAGGGGCTCAGACTGAAGCTTTCTTT.

The J gene is TRBJ1-2, the V gene TRBV27, with D possibly matching TRBD1 (6 bases). Trimming pared 6 bases from V and 2 bases from J, leaving 22 bases between. Germline loops: CDR1 MNHEY, CDR2 SMNVEV (reference sequence). The CDR3 extends over 17 amino acids. The CDR3, as DNA: TGTGCCAGCAGCAAATACCCCGGACAGCCATCCAACTATGGCTACACCTTC. Translated, it gives CASSKYPGQPSNYGYTF.

The V and J genes are TRBV18 and TRBJ1-4; D might be TRBD1 (5 bases). This CDR3 spans 14 amino acids. Per germline, CDR1 KGHSH and CDR2 LQKENI. V dropped 6 bases and J dropped 6 bases, with 14 bases sitting between them. In DNA form, the CDR3 reads TGTGCCAGCTCCCACAGCAGGGTAGATGAAAAACTGTTTTTT. It yields the protein CASSHSRVDEKLFF.

The rearrangement uses TRBV4-2 and TRBJ2-2; D remains ambiguous. Between the trimmed V and J ends, which lost 6 bases and 5 bases, there was a span of 16 bases. Per the germline V gene, CDR1 is LGHNA and CDR2 is YNFKEQ. The CDR3 has 15 amino acids. The CDR3 region is CASRPAQFETGELFF. The CDR3 DNA reads TGTGCCAGCAGACCCGCCCAGTTCGAGACCGGGGAGCTGTTTTTT.

V gene TRBV2 combines with J gene TRBJ1-3, with D maybe TRBD1 (5 bases). The germline V and J ends were trimmed by 10 bases and 1 base, with 11 bases remaining between them. The CDR3 runs 13 residues. CDR1 is SNHLY, CDR2 FYNNEI, per germline. The CDR3 loop is CATSRGSGNTIYF. Here the CDR3 DNA reads TGTGCCACCTCTCGGGGGTCTGGAAACACCATATATTTT.